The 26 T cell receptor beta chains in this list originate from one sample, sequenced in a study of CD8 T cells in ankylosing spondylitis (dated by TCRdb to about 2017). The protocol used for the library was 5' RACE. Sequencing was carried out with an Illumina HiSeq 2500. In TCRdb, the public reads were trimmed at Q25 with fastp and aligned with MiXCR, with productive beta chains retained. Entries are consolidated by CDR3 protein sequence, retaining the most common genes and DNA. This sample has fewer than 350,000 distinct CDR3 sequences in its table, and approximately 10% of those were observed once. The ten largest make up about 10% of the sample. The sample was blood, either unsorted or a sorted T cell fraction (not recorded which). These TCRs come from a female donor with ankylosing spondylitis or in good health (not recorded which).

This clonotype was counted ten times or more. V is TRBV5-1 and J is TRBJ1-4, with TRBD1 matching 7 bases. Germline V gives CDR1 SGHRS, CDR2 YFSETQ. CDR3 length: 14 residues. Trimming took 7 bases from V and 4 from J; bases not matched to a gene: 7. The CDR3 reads CASSRDSFNEKLFF. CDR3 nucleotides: TGCGCCAGCTCCCGGGACAGCTTTAATGAAAAACTGTTTTTT. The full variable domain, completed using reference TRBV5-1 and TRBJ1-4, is KAGVTQTPRYLIKTRGQQVTLSCSPISGHRSVSWYQQTPGQGLQFLFEYFSETQRNKGNFPGRFSGRQFSNSRSEMNVSTLELGDSALYLCASSRDSFNEKLFFGSGTQLSVL.

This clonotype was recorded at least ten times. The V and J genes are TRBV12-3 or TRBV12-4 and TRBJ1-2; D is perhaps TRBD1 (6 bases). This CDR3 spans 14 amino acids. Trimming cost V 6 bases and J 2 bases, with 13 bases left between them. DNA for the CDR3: TGTGCCAGCAGCCATACAGGGTTCAACTATGGCTACACCTTC. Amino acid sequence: CASSHTGFNYGYTF.

CDR3 sequence reads: CASSPGQLNEKLFF. For the CDR3, the DNA is TGTGCCAGCAGCCCCGGACAGCTTAATGAAAAACTGTTTTTT. The rearrangement joins TRBV5-5 to TRBJ1-4; possible D gene TRBD1, 6 bases. The V gene lost 4 bases and the J gene lost 4 bases, with 11 bases spanning the gap. Per germline, CDR1 SGHKS and CDR2 YYEKEE (reference sequence). The CDR3 runs to 14 residues.

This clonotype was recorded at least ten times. Written as DNA, the CDR3 is TGCGCCAGCAGCTCTATTGGACAGACCAATAATGAAAAACTGTTTTTT. Translating gives CASSSIGQTNNEKLFF. The chain uses TRBV5-1 and TRBJ1-4, with D perhaps TRBD1 (6 bases). The CDR3 is made up of 16 amino acids. Germline V gene sequence: CDR1 SGHRS, CDR2 YFSETQ. Trimming shortened V by 3 bases and J by 4 bases, and 16 bases separated the two germline ends.

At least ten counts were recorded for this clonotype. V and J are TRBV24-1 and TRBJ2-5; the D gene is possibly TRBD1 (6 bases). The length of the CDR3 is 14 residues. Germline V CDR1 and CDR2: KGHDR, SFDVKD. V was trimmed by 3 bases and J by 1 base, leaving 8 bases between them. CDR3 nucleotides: TGTGCCACCAGTGATACGACAGGCCAAGAGACCCAGTACTTC. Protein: CATSDTTGQETQYF.

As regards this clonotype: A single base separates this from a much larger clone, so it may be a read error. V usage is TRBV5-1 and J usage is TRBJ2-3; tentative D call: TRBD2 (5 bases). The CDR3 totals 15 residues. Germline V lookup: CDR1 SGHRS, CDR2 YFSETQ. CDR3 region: CASRLFSVSIDTQYF. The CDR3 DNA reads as TGCGCCAGCAGATTATTTAGCGTTAGCATAGATACGCAGTATTTT.

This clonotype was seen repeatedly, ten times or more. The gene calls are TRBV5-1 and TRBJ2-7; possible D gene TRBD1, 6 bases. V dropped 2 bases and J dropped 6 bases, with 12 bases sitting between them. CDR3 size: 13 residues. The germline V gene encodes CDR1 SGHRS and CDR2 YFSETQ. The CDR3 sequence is CASSLTGSGEQYF. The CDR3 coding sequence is TGCGCCAGCAGCTTAACAGGGAGTGGCGAGCAGTACTTC.

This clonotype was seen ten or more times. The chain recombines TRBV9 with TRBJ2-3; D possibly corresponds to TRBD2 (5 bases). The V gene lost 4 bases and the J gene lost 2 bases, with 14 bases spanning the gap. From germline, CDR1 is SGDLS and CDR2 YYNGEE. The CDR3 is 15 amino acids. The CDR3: CASSPGTADTDTQYF. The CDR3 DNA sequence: TGTGCCAGCAGCCCAGGAACAGCGGACACAGATACGCAGTATTTT.

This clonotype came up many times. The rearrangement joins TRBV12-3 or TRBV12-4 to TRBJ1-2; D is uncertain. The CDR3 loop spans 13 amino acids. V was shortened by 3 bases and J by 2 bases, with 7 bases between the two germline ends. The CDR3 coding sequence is TGTGCCAGCAGTTTGACACAAAACTATGGCTACACCTTC. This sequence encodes CASSLTQNYGYTF.

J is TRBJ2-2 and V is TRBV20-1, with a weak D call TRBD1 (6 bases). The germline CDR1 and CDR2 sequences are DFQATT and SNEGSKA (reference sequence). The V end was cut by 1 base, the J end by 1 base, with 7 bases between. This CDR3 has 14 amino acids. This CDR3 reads CSARVTGNTGELFF. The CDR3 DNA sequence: TGCAGTGCTAGAGTGACAGGGAACACCGGGGAGCTGTTTTTT.

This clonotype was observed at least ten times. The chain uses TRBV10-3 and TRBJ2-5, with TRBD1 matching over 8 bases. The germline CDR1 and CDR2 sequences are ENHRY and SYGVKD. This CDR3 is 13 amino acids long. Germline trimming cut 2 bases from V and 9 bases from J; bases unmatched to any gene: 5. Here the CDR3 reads CAISEADREAQYF. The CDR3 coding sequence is TGTGCCATCAGTGAGGCGGACAGGGAAGCCCAGTACTTC.

The CDR3 DNA sequence: TGTGCCAGCAGCTTATACCAGGGCGAGGAAGAGACCCAGTACTTC. It yields the protein CASSLYQGEEETQYF. The rearrangement joins TRBV7-7 to TRBJ2-5; a weak D match, TRBD1 (5 bases). Trimming removed 2 bases at V and 3 bases at J, with 13 bases between. CDR1 and CDR2 (germline): SSHAT, FNYEAQ (reference sequence). The CDR3 contains 15 residues.

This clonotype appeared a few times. The CDR3 DNA reads TGCAGCGTCGGCCCCCTCTGGGACAGGGAGGGGAGCACAGATACGCAGTATTTT. Amino acids: CSVGPLWDREGSTDTQYF. V and J are TRBV29-1 and TRBJ2-3; TRBD1 matches at 9 bases. The V segment lost 6 bases and the J segment 0 bases; nucleotides outside the gene matches: 16. Germline-derived CDR1 and CDR2 are SQVTM and ANQGSEA. This CDR3 is 18 amino acids long.

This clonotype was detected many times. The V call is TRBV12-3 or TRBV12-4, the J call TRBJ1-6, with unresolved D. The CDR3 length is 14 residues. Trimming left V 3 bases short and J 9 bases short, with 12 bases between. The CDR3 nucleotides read TGTGCCAGCAGTTTGGGGTATGGTGGTTCACCCCTCCACTTT. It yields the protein CASSLGYGGSPLHF.

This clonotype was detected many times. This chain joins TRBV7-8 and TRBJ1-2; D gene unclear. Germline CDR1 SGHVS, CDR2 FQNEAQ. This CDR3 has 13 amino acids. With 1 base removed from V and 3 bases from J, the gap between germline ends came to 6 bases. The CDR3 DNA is TGTGCCAGCAGCTTAGGGGTCCACTATGGCTACACCTTC. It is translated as CASSLGVHYGYTF.

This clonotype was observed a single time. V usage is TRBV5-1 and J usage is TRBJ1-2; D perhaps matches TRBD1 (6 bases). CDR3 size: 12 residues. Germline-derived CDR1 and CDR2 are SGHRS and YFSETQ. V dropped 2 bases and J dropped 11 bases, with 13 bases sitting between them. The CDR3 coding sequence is TGCGCCAGCAGCTTCCGGACGGACAGTTACACCTTC. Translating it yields CASSFRTDSYTF.

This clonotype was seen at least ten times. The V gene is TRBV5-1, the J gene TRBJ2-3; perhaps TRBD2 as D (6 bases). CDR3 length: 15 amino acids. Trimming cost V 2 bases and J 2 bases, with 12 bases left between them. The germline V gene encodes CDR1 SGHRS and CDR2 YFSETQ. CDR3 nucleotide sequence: TGCGCCAGCAGCTTTCGGGACTCTCTCACAGATACGCAGTATTTT. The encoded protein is CASSFRDSLTDTQYF.

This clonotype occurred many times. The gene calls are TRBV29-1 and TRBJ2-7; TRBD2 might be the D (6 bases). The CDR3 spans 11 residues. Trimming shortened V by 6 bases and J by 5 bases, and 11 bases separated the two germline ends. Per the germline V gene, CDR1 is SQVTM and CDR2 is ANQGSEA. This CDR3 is CSVGGNHEQYF. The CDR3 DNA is TGCAGCGTCGGGGGTAACCACGAGCAGTACTTC.

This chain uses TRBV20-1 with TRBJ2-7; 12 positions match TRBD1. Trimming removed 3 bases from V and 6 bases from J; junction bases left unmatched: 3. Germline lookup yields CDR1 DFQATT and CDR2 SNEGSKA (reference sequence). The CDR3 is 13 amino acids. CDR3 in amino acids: CSARRDRGPEQYF. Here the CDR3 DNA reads TGCAGTGCTAGGAGGGACAGGGGGCCCGAGCAGTACTTC.

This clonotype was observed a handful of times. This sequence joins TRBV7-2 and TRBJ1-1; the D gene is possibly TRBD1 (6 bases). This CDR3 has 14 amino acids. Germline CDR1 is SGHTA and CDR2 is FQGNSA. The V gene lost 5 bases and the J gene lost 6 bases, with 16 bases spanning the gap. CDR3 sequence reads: CASSPAGGAAEAFF. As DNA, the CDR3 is TGTGCCAGCAGCCCAGCTGGGGGGGCAGCTGAAGCTTTCTTT.

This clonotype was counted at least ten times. CDR3 sequence: CASRRDRGEAFF. DNA for the CDR3: TGTGCCAGCAGACGTGACAGGGGCGAAGCTTTCTTT. V usage is TRBV5-4 and J usage is TRBJ1-1, with 8 positions matching TRBD1. CDR3 length equals 12 residues. Germline CDR1 SGHNT, CDR2 YYREEE (reference sequence). J lost 8 bases, V lost 5 bases, and 5 bases had no gene match. The variable domain in full, completed from reference TRBV5-4 and TRBJ1-1, reads ETGVTQSPTHLIKTRGQQVTLRCSSQSGHNTVSWYQQALGQGPQFIFQYYREEENGRGNFPPRFSGLQFPNYSSELNVNALELDDSALYLCASRRDRGEAFFGQGTRLTVV.

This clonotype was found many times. CDR3 in DNA: TGTGCCAGCAGTTTAGAATGGACAGGGACCTATGGCTACACCTTC. This codes for CASSLEWTGTYGYTF. The rearrangement uses TRBV28 and TRBJ1-2; 8 nucleotides agree with TRBD1. Germline V CDR1 and CDR2: MDHEN, SYDVKM. The J segment lost 4 bases and the V segment lost 2 bases, leaving 6 bases of the junction unmatched. There are 15 residues in the CDR3.

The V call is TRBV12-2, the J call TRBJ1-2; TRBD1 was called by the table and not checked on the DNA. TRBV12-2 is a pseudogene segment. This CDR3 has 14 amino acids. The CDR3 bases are TGTGCAAGTCGCTCAACACCAGGGAACTATGGCTACACCTTC. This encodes CASRSTPGNYGYTF.

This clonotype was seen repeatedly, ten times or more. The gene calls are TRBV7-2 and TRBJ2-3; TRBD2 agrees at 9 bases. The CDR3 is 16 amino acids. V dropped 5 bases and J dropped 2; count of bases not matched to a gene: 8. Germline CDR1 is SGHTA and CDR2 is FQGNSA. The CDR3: CASSIRLAALTDTQYF. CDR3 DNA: TGTGCCAGCAGCATACGACTAGCGGCCCTCACAGATACGCAGTATTTT.

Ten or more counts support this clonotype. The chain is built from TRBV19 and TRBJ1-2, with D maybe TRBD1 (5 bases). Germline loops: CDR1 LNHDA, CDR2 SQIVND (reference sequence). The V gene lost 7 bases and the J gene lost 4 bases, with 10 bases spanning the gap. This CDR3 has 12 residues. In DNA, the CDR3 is TGTGCCAGTATCGGGGACGTCTATGGCTACACCTTC. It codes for CASIGDVYGYTF.

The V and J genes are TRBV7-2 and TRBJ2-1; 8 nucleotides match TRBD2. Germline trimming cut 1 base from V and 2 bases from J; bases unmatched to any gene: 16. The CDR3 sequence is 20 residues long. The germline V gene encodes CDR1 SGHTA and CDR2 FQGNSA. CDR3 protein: CASSLGSGSTAGGPYNEQFF. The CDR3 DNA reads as TGTGCCAGCAGCTTAGGCTCGGGATCCACGGCGGGAGGACCCTACAATGAGCAGTTCTTC.